One and the same sample provided the 18 T cell receptor beta chains below, sequenced in a study of control samples from healthy donors and cancer patients. Method: immunoSEQ multiplex PCR; TCRdb's copy keeps in-frame clones and lacks some. This sample has 100,000 to 150,000 clones, with 75% to 95% found just once. The sequencing input was blood. The receptor source for this set is a man aged 35-49 years in good health.

The chain carries TRBV9 and TRBJ2-3, with TRBD2 matching over 8 bases. The CDR3 length is 15 residues. Trimming at V came to 0 bases and at J to 1 base, leaving 1 base not matched to a gene. Germline V gene sequence: CDR1 SGDLS, CDR2 YYNGEE. In DNA, the CDR3 is TGTGCCAGCAGCGTAGCGGGGGGGCGCACAGATACGCAGTATTTT. Translated, it gives CASSVAGGRTDTQYF.

The V gene is TRBV3-1 (or the pseudogene TRBV3-2), the J gene TRBJ2-7, with D perhaps TRBD2 (6 bases). Germline CDR1 and CDR2: LGHDT and YNNKEL (reference sequence). The CDR3 is 12 amino acids. Trimming removed 0 bases at V and 11 bases at J, with 11 bases between. The CDR3 spells CASSQEGRFKYF. The CDR3 DNA follows: TGTGCCAGCAGCCAAGAGGGGAGGTTTAAGTACTTC.

This clone has just one count. The chain has TRBV2 and TRBJ1-2; no definite D call. Between the trimmed V and J ends, which lost 6 bases and 4 bases, there was a span of 9 bases. The CDR3 sequence is 12 residues long. The germline CDR1 and CDR2 sequences are SNHLY and FYNNEI. The DNA for the CDR3 is TGTGCCAGCAGCGAACAATCCTATGGCTACACCTTC. It specifies CASSEQSYGYTF.

The rearrangement links TRBV29-1 to TRBJ1-3, with 9 bases that match TRBD1. Trimming removed 5 bases from V and 0 bases from J; junction bases left unmatched: 5. Germline assignment: CDR1 SQVTM and CDR2 ANQGSEA. This CDR3 is 15 amino acids long. CDR3 sequence (DNA): TGCAGCGTTAGGACAGGGGCTGACTCTGGAAACACCATATATTTT. It codes for CSVRTGADSGNTIYF.

This clone was seen once. This chain connects TRBV7-2 to TRBJ1-1; D unclear. The CDR3 contains 15 residues. V lost 5 bases, J lost 0 bases, and 13 bases lay in between. Germline V CDR1 and CDR2: SGHTA, FQGNSA. CDR3 bases: TGTGCCAGCAGCCCTCAAGGTGGGATGAACACTGAAGCTTTCTTT. Protein: CASSPQGGMNTEAFF.

The CDR3 spells CASTALGGAYGYTF. DNA for the CDR3: TGCGCCAGCACCGCGCTAGGGGGGGCCTATGGCTACACCTTC. The gene calls are TRBV5-1 and TRBJ1-2; D perhaps matches TRBD1 (6 bases). Germline V CDR1 and CDR2: SGHRS, YFSETQ. The CDR3 covers 14 residues. Trimming pared 6 bases from V and 4 bases from J, leaving 16 bases between.

This rearrangement joins TRBV7-8 to TRBJ1-1; 12 nucleotides align to TRBD1. The CDR3 is 18 amino acids. The trim removed 5 bases at V and 0 bases at J, leaving 10 bases unmatched. Germline-derived CDR1 and CDR2 are SGHVS and FQNEAQ. The CDR3 spells CASSPRDRGRLMNTEAFF. CDR3 coding DNA: TGTGCCAGCAGCCCGCGGGACAGGGGGCGGCTAATGAACACTGAAGCTTTCTTT.

This clone occurred once. The chain joins TRBV3-1 (or the pseudogene TRBV3-2) to TRBJ2-1, with D possibly TRBD2 on 7 matching bases. Germline V CDR1 and CDR2: LGHDT, YNNKEL (reference sequence). The CDR3 length is 15 residues. V dropped 3 bases and J dropped 4 bases, with 13 bases sitting between them. The chain's CDR3 is CASSQGGPRYNEQFF. The CDR3 DNA is TGTGCCAGCAGCCAGGGGGGGCCGCGGTACAATGAGCAGTTCTTC.

This clone was seen more than once but under ten times. The rearrangement links TRBV11-2 to TRBJ2-7, with D unresolved. V lost 0 bases, J lost 4 bases, and 10 bases lay in between. The CDR3 has 14 residues. Germline V gives CDR1 SGHAT, CDR2 FQNNGV. The CDR3 DNA sequence: TGTGCCAGCAGCTTAGAAGGAGATAGTTACGAGCAGTACTTC. Translation gives CASSLEGDSYEQYF.

CDR3 in DNA: TGTGCCGTCGATAGGGATTTTGTGGACGAGCAGTACTTC. Translated, it gives CAVDRDFVDEQYF. The chain combines TRBV6-5 with TRBJ2-7; D is uncertain. This CDR3 comprises 13 residues. V lost 11 bases to trimming and J lost 5 bases, with 19 bases between them. Germline V gives CDR1 MNHEY, CDR2 SVGAGI.

This sequence joins TRBV3-1 (or the pseudogene TRBV3-2) and TRBJ1-2; D is ambiguous. Trimming pared 4 bases from V and 7 bases from J, leaving 10 bases between. This CDR3 spans 12 amino acids. Germline CDR1 reads LGHDT; CDR2 reads YNNKEL (reference sequence). CDR3 residues: CASSLLGGGYTF. The CDR3, as DNA: TGTGCCAGCAGCCTCCTAGGCGGTGGCTACACCTTC.

The chain's CDR3 is CASSLGIWDRNEKLFF. The CDR3 DNA reads TGTGCCAGCAGCTTAGGAATTTGGGACAGAAATGAAAAACTGTTTTTT. The chain recombines TRBV11-2 with TRBJ1-4; 7 bases agree with TRBD1. Per the germline V gene, CDR1 is SGHAT and CDR2 is FQNNGV. The junction had 7 bases not matched to a gene; V was cut back by 1 base and J by 5 bases. This CDR3 is 16 amino acids long.

In this sample, this clone turned up once. The chain recombines TRBV4-1 with TRBJ2-3; TRBD2 matches at 10 bases. The CDR3 is 15 amino acids. Germline V gene data show CDR1 as MGHRA and CDR2 as YSYEKL. V was clipped by 4 bases and J by 2 bases; unmatched bases: 3. Here the CDR3 DNA reads TGCGCCAGCAGCCCCAGCGGGGGGGCCACAGATACGCAGTATTTT. Amino acid sequence: CASSPSGGATDTQYF.

The chain couples TRBV9 to TRBJ2-1, with D maybe TRBD1 (5 bases). The germline CDR1 and CDR2 sequences are SGDLS and YYNGEE. Trimming shortened V by 0 bases and J by 2 bases, and 6 bases separated the two germline ends. This CDR3 has 14 residues. CDR3 nucleotides: TGTGCCAGCAGCGTAGGGGGCGCCTACAATGAGCAGTTCTTC. Translating it yields CASSVGGAYNEQFF.

The rearrangement joins TRBV7-9 to TRBJ1-6, with a weak D call TRBD1 (6 bases). This CDR3 is 15 amino acids long. V shed 5 bases and J shed 9 bases, with 17 bases lying between them. Germline CDR1 and CDR2: SEHNR and FQNEAQ (reference sequence). CDR3 sequence reads: CASSRDKPGGSPLHF. Here the CDR3 DNA reads TGTGCCAGCAGCAGGGACAAACCTGGGGGTTCACCCCTCCACTTT.

The CDR3 region has the DNA TGTGCCAGCAGCGAGCTCGGACACCAACCCGGGGACACCATATATTTT. Protein: CASSELGHQPGDTIYF. This chain links TRBV9 with TRBJ1-3, with a possible D match to TRBD1 (5 bases). Trimming left V 3 bases short and J 8 bases short, with 21 bases between. In germline, CDR1 is SGDLS, CDR2 YYNGEE. There are 16 residues in the CDR3.

The chain is built from TRBV18 and TRBJ1-2, with a tentative D call TRBD1 (5 bases). The CDR3 totals 13 residues. Germline lookup yields CDR1 KGHSH and CDR2 LQKENI. V was shortened by 3 bases and J by 8 bases, with 13 bases between the two germline ends. Written as DNA, the CDR3 is TGTGCCAGCTCACCGGGGGAACTTGGCGGCTACACCTTC. Protein product: CASSPGELGGYTF.

J is TRBJ1-2 and V is TRBV5-4; 9 nucleotides line up with TRBD1. Germline CDR1 reads SGHNT; CDR2 reads YYREEE (reference sequence). The V gene end was trimmed by 4 bases and the J gene end by 13 bases; junction bases not matched to a gene: 8. The CDR3 loop spans 12 amino acids. In DNA form, the CDR3 reads TGTGCCAGCAGCACGGGACAGGGTTTTGGCACCTTC. This translates into CASSTGQGFGTF.